Shown below are 14 T cell receptor beta chains from a single sample sequenced in a study of T-cell reconstitution after alpha-beta-depleted transplantation in children (dated by TCRdb to 2016 to 2017). In light of the paper, this sample's treatment or condition label describes: allogeneic hematopoietic cell transplantation with graft depleted of TCRalphabeta T cells and CD19 B cells. Receptors were amplified or captured by PCR. The sequencer listed for this sample is Illumina HiSeq 2500. To normalize quantification of the TCRbeta repertoire, the TCR libraries were built with molecular barcoding that relied on unique molecular identifiers. Through fastp at Q25 and MiXCR, TCRdb rebuilt clones from the public reads, retaining in-frame beta chains. Every distinct CDR3 protein forms one entry, paired with its most common genes and DNA. This sample comprises about 600,000 distinct CDR3 sequences, about an eighth of them detected only once. 2.2% of the sample belongs to the ten largest clones.

The sample in question was PBMCs, mostly from graft donor cells, obtained 360 days after TCRalphabeta/CD19-depleted stem cell transplant. These receptors all stem from a male patient between 10 and 17 years old who had a stem cell transplant for acute myeloid leukemia, so the T cells may come from the graft donor.

This clonotype was seen a few times. V usage is TRBV6-2 or TRBV6-3 and J usage is TRBJ2-5; TRBD2 aligns across 11 bases. Germline values: CDR1 MNHEY, CDR2 SVGEGT. Germline trimming cut 0 bases from V and 1 base from J; bases unmatched to any gene: 4. The CDR3 length is 17 residues. The CDR3 region has the DNA TGTGCCAGCAGTTACTCACGACTAGCGGGAATCCAAGAGACCCAGTACTTC. It encodes CASSYSRLAGIQETQYF.

This clonotype was observed a few times. The CDR3 DNA is TGTGCCTCCCGACAGGATAACACCGGGGAGCTGTTTTTT. The encoded protein is CASRQDNTGELFF. The V call is TRBV30, the J call TRBJ2-2, with a weak D call TRBD1 (6 bases). The ends were cut back, 7 bases at V and 2 bases at J, with 11 bases in the middle. CDR3 length: 13 residues. Per the germline V gene, CDR1 is GTSNPN and CDR2 is SVGIG (reference sequence).

Only a few counts were recorded for this clonotype. The chain joins TRBV5-1 to TRBJ1-1; 7 bases agree with TRBD1. The CDR3 covers 14 residues. J was trimmed by 3 bases and V by 1 base; bases with no gene match: 3. Germline assignment: CDR1 SGHRS and CDR2 YFSETQ. The CDR3 protein is CASSLRGQDTEAFF. The CDR3 DNA reads TGCGCCAGCAGCTTGAGGGGGCAGGACACTGAAGCTTTCTTT.

The V call is TRBV28, the J call TRBJ2-7, with 7 bases that match TRBD1. Germline V gene lookup returns CDR1 MDHEN and CDR2 SYDVKM. The CDR3 sequence is 14 residues long. The V and J ends lost 6 bases and 2 bases, in that order; junction bases with no gene match: 7. The chain's CDR3 is CASRRQGDPYEQYF. CDR3 nucleotide sequence: TGTGCCAGCAGACGACAGGGAGATCCCTACGAGCAGTACTTC. Complete variable domain (other parts from reference TRBV28 and TRBJ2-7): DVKVTQSSRYLVKRTGEKVFLECVQDMDHENMFWYRQDPGLGLRLIYFSYDVKMKEKGDIPEGYSVSREKKERFSLILESASTNQTSMYLCASRRQGDPYEQYFGPGTRLTVT.

This chain connects TRBV5-1 to TRBJ2-1; 7 bases map to TRBD2. Germline CDR1 SGHRS, CDR2 YFSETQ. CDR3 length: 16 residues. V was clipped by 2 bases and J by 9 bases; unmatched bases: 14. For the CDR3, the DNA is TGCGCCAGCAGCTTAAGACTAGCTACCTATTGGGCTGAGCAGTTCTTC. It translates to CASSLRLATYWAEQFF.

Here the CDR3 DNA reads TGCAGTGCTAGGAGCTCCGGGACTAGCGGGAGGATGATCTACGAGCAGTACTTC. Translated, it gives CSARSSGTSGRMIYEQYF. The chain employs TRBV20-1 and TRBJ2-7; 15 bases fit TRBD2. J gave up 3 bases and V 3 bases, and 12 bases lay outside the gene matches. The CDR3 runs to 18 residues. The germline V gene has CDR1 DFQATT and CDR2 SNEGSKA (reference sequence).

There are a few counts of this clonotype. V gene TRBV12-3 or TRBV12-4 combines with J gene TRBJ2-7; 8 nucleotides match TRBD2. With 7 bases clipped from V and 4 bases from J, the junction kept 15 bases outside the gene matches. The CDR3 contains 16 residues. CDR3 protein: CASTGGEEWSPYEQYF. The CDR3, as DNA: TGTGCCAGCACCGGGGGGGAAGAGTGGTCTCCATACGAGCAGTACTTC.

This clonotype has more than one count but fewer than ten. The chain employs TRBV5-6 and TRBJ2-5, with 9 bases lining up with TRBD2. V lost 4 bases and J lost 3; bases outside the gene matches: 4. The CDR3 runs 14 residues. Germline CDR1 SGHDT, CDR2 YYEEEE. The chain's CDR3 is CASSMLAGEETQYF. CDR3 bases: TGTGCCAGCAGCATGTTAGCGGGAGAAGAGACCCAGTACTTC.

In its sample, this clonotype was seen many times. The gene calls are TRBV20-1 and TRBJ2-5; D remains ambiguous. Germline V gives CDR1 DFQATT, CDR2 SNEGSKA (reference sequence). Trimming pared 6 bases from V and 5 bases from J, leaving 13 bases between. The CDR3 extends over 12 amino acids. The chain's CDR3 is CSADELGETQYF. The CDR3, as DNA: TGCAGTGCCGACGAATTAGGGGAGACCCAGTACTTC.

The sample holds a few counts of this clonotype. The genes are TRBV4-3 and TRBJ2-2; D is unclear. V dropped 0 bases and J dropped 5 bases, with 4 bases sitting between them. Germline V CDR1 and CDR2: LGHNA, YSLEER. This CDR3 has 13 residues. The CDR3 DNA reads as TGCGCCAGCAGCCAAGAAGAAACCGGGGAGCTGTTTTTT. Its translation is CASSQEETGELFF.

The chain couples TRBV15 to TRBJ2-1, with 8 bases lining up with TRBD2. The ends lost 5 bases at V and 0 bases at J; junction bases unmatched: 9. The V gene's germline CDR1 is LNHNV and CDR2 YYDKDF (reference sequence). The CDR3 runs to 17 residues. The CDR3 DNA follows: TGTGCCACCAGCGGTCGGGGACTAGGTAGCTCCTACAATGAGCAGTTCTTC. Its protein product is CATSGRGLGSSYNEQFF.

CDR3 nucleotides: TGCAGTGCTAGTGGAATGGGCCTGGAGACCCAGTACTTC. Translated: CSASGMGLETQYF. The chain recombines TRBV20-1 with TRBJ2-5; D call uncertain. The CDR3 runs to 13 residues. Per germline, CDR1 DFQATT and CDR2 SNEGSKA (reference sequence). Trimming took 3 bases from V and 5 from J, leaving 13 bases between them.

This clonotype was seen a single time. The rearrangement uses TRBV11-2 and TRBJ2-7; TRBD1 matches at 9 bases. V was pared by 4 bases and J by 4 bases, with 8 bases of the junction left unmatched. Germline lookup yields CDR1 SGHAT and CDR2 FQNNGV. The CDR3 is 15 amino acids. The CDR3 nucleotides are TGTGCCAGCAGCTCCCCGCGGGACAGGGAGTACGAGCAGTACTTC. It encodes CASSSPRDREYEQYF.

The J gene is TRBJ1-1, the V gene TRBV29-1; D is undetermined. Germline V lookup: CDR1 SQVTM, CDR2 ANQGSEA. V lost 6 bases and J lost 0, with 11 bases in between. The CDR3 loop spans 13 amino acids. Written as DNA, the CDR3 is TGCAGCGTGGCCCCCCGCCTGAACACTGAAGCTTTCTTT. This codes for CSVAPRLNTEAFF.